Listed below are T cell receptor beta chains from one sample, sequenced in a study of control samples from healthy donors and cancer patients. The table came from immunoSEQ multiplex PCR; TCRdb's copy has only in-frame clones and leaves some out. This sample yields 150,000 to 200,000 clones, of which roughly 94% are seen a single time; approximately 1.4% belongs to the top ten. The sequenced sample was blood. The receptors come from a woman between 18 and 30 years old in good health. Both conserved end residues are part of each CDR3. D genes are given only for firm matches. Expanded clones are given a class, and other clones once, few, many or no size at all.

J | D | V | size | CDR3 | DNA
TRBJ1-5 | - | TRBV7-2 | - | CASSLQGSVYQPQHF | TGTGCCAGCAGCTTGCAGGGCAGTGTTTATCAGCCCCAGCATTTT
TRBJ1-1 | - | TRBV11-2 | - | CASSLVPGYSETEAFF | TGTGCCAGCAGCTTAGTGCCGGGGTACTCGGAGACTGAAGCTTTCTTT
TRBJ1-1 | - | TRBV27 | once | CASRKGLNTEAFF | TGTGCCAGCAGAAAGGGATTGAACACTGAAGCTTTCTTT
TRBJ2-1 | - | TRBV3-1/TRBV3-2 | - | CASSQDLGVAYNEQFF | TGTGCCAGCAGCCAAGATCTCGGGGTAGCCTACAATGAGCAGTTCTTC
TRBJ2-2 | TRBD1 | TRBV9 | - | CASSGGGDRVSGELFF | TGTGCCAGCAGCGGAGGCGGGGACAGGGTGTCCGGGGAGCTGTTTTTT
TRBJ2-3 | TRBD2 | TRBV4-1 | - | CASSQPTSGRATDTQYF | TGCGCCAGCAGCCAACCGACTAGCGGGAGAGCGACAGATACGCAGTATTTT
TRBJ2-5 | TRBD1 | TRBV6-2/TRBV6-3 | - | CASSYLRRTGTETQYF | TGTGCCAGCAGTTACCTAAGGCGGACAGGGACAGAGACCCAGTACTTC
TRBJ1-5 | - | TRBV2 | - | CASSVGARDQPQHF | TGTGCCAGCAGTGTAGGGGCAAGGGATCAGCCCCAGCATTTT
TRBJ1-1 | - | TRBV19 | - | CASSSRDLGAFF | TGTGCCAGTAGTTCCCGAGACCTTGGGGCTTTCTTT
TRBJ2-3 | TRBD2 | TRBV12-5 | - | CASGKNSGGTDTQYF | TGTGCTAGTGGGAAAAATAGCGGGGGCACAGATACGCAGTATTTT
TRBJ1-5 | TRBD1 | TRBV2 | - | CATKQSGTGGQPQHF | TGTGCCACCAAACAATCCGGGACAGGGGGTCAGCCCCAGCATTTT
TRBJ1-2 | - | TRBV3-1/TRBV3-2 | - | CASRADSYGYTF | TGTGCCAGCAGGGCAGATTCCTATGGCTACACCTTC
TRBJ2-7 | TRBD2 | TRBV6-2/TRBV6-3 | - | CASSSLAGGSGEQYF | TGTGCCAGCAGTTCCCTAGCGGGAGGGTCGGGTGAGCAGTACTTC
TRBJ2-7 | TRBD2 | TRBV7-2 | - | CASSKLAGGYEQYF | TGTGCCAGCAGCAAGCTAGCGGGAGGATACGAGCAGTACTTC
TRBJ1-1 | TRBD1 | TRBV7-2 | - | CASSPDRGVTEAFF | TGTGCCAGCAGCCCCGACAGGGGAGTTACTGAAGCTTTCTTT
TRBJ1-1 | TRBD1 | TRBV5-1 | - | CASSGWTGGNTEAFF | TGCGCCAGCAGCGGATGGACAGGGGGGAACACTGAAGCTTTCTTT
TRBJ1-2 | - | TRBV6-2/TRBV6-3 | - | CASSSGTASFYGYTF | TGTGCCAGCAGTTCCGGGACCGCTTCCTTCTATGGCTACACCTTC
TRBJ2-7 | TRBD1 | TRBV18 | - | CASSPRYGTGGIYEQYF | TGTGCCAGCTCACCACGGTATGGGACAGGGGGGATCTACGAGCAGTACTTC
TRBJ2-5 | TRBD1 | TRBV6-5 | - | CASGTGGAETQYF | TGTGCCAGCGGGACAGGGGGCGCCGAGACCCAGTACTTC
TRBJ2-2 | - | TRBV3-1/TRBV3-2 | - | CASSQVDISTGELFF | TGTGCCAGCAGCCAAGTTGACATCTCCACCGGGGAGCTGTTTTTT
TRBJ1-1 | TRBD1 | TRBV18 | once | CASSPFETGRNTEAFF | TGTGCCAGCTCGCCCTTTGAGACAGGGAGGAACACTGAAGCTTTCTTT
TRBJ2-7 | TRBD1 | TRBV9 | - | CASSPRRGRFEQYF | TGTGCCAGCAGCCCCCGCAGGGGGCGCTTTGAGCAGTACTTC
TRBJ1-5 | - | TRBV11-2 | - | CASSLGTGQPQHF | TGTGCCAGCAGCTTAGGGACCGGCCAGCCCCAGCATTTT
TRBJ1-1 | TRBD1 | TRBV28 | - | CASSPQGAQYTEAFF | TGTGCCAGCAGTCCACAGGGGGCTCAATACACTGAAGCTTTCTTT
TRBJ2-2 | - | TRBV5-1 | - | CASSRTGGRTGELFF | TGCGCCAGCAGCAGGACAGGAGGGCGCACCGGGGAGCTGTTTTTT
TRBJ1-1 | - | TRBV28 | - | CASFTLRTPQAFF | TGTGCCAGCTTTACCTTAAGGACCCCACAAGCTTTCTTT
TRBJ1-1 | - | TRBV7-3 | - | CASSLIRRQSNTEAFF | TGTGCCAGCAGCTTAATCCGAAGACAGTCGAACACTGAAGCTTTCTTT
TRBJ2-3 | TRBD2 | TRBV5-6 | - | CASSLGEGNTQYF | TGTGCCAGCAGCTTGGGGGAGGGGAATACGCAGTATTTT
TRBJ2-1 | TRBD1 | TRBV9 | - | CASSETGSYNEQFF | TGTGCCAGCAGCGAGACAGGGTCCTACAATGAGCAGTTCTTC
TRBJ1-5 | TRBD1 | TRBV18 | - | CASSPGTGNNQPQHF | TGTGCCAGCTCACCCGGGACAGGGAACAATCAGCCCCAGCATTTT
TRBJ2-6 | - | TRBV10-3 | - | CATESPPSGANVLTF | TGTGCCACCGAAAGTCCCCCCTCCGGGGCCAACGTCCTGACTTTC
TRBJ1-1 | - | TRBV5-6 | - | CASSQRGVEAFF | TGTGCCAGCAGCCAACGGGGTGTTGAAGCTTTCTTT
TRBJ1-2 | - | TRBV5-1 | - | CASSLRGSGSGYTF | TGCGCCAGCAGCCTCCGGGGCTCTGGAAGCGGCTACACCTTC
TRBJ1-2 | - | TRBV6-5 | - | CASSYSRSNYGYTF | TGTGCCAGCAGTTACTCGAGATCGAACTATGGCTACACCTTC
TRBJ2-5 | - | TRBV5-4 | few | CASSLDPQQETQYF | TGTGCCAGCAGCTTGGACCCGCAACAAGAGACCCAGTACTTC
TRBJ2-1 | - | TRBV11-2 | - | CASSSGPLRNSYNEQFF | TGTGCCAGCAGCTCGGGCCCCCTTAGAAACTCCTACAATGAGCAGTTCTTC
TRBJ1-1 | - | TRBV11-2 | - | CASSPRTLNTEAFF | TGTGCCAGCAGCCCCCGGACATTGAACACTGAAGCTTTCTTT
TRBJ2-3 | TRBD2 | TRBV3-1/TRBV3-2 | - | CASSHLGLAGDTDTQYF | TGTGCCAGCAGCCATCTTGGACTAGCGGGAGACACAGATACGCAGTATTTT
TRBJ1-1 | - | TRBV6-5 | - | CASSPTSTTEAFF | TGTGCCAGCAGTCCCACTTCCACTACTGAAGCTTTCTTT
TRBJ2-7 | - | TRBV10-3 | - | CAIGAKPDEQYF | TGTGCCATCGGGGCGAAGCCCGACGAGCAGTACTTC
TRBJ1-2 | - | TRBV28 | - | CASGTGPRGYTF | TGTGCCAGCGGAACAGGGCCGCGTGGCTACACCTTC
TRBJ1-1 | - | TRBV28 | once | CASGWGGTEAFF | TGTGCCAGCGGGTGGGGTGGGACTGAAGCTTTCTTT
TRBJ1-4 | TRBD1 | TRBV4-2 | - | CASSQETGSHGEKLFF | TGTGCCAGCAGCCAAGAGACAGGGAGTCATGGAGAAAAACTGTTTTTT
TRBJ2-1 | - | TRBV10-3 | - | CAIGGETGNEQFF | TGTGCCATAGGGGGGGAAACTGGGAATGAGCAGTTCTTC
TRBJ1-1 | - | TRBV6-5 | - | CASRVGGGNTEAFF | TGTGCCAGCAGAGTCGGAGGGGGGAACACTGAAGCTTTCTTT
TRBJ2-1 | - | TRBV7-3 | - | CASSLVPAVNNEQFF | TGTGCCAGCAGCTTGGTTCCAGCGGTAAACAATGAGCAGTTCTTC
TRBJ1-1 | TRBD1 | TRBV2 | - | CASRRLQGGSTEAFF | TGTGCCAGCAGACGATTGCAGGGGGGGTCCACTGAAGCTTTCTTT
TRBJ1-1 | TRBD1 | TRBV15 | - | CATSTDRELFAFF | TGTGCCACCAGCACAGACAGGGAGTTGTTCGCTTTCTTT
TRBJ2-7 | TRBD2 | TRBV5-4 | - | CASSSAGGPGEQYF | TGTGCCAGCAGCTCAGCGGGGGGGCCAGGGGAGCAGTACTTC
TRBJ1-5 | - | TRBV1 | - | CTSSQDRDHQPQHF | TGCACCAGCAGCCAGGACAGGGATCATCAGCCCCAGCATTTT
TRBJ2-2 | - | TRBV5-1 | - | CASSPGPPNTGELFF | TGCGCCAGCAGCCCCGGGCCGCCGAACACCGGGGAGCTGTTTTTT
TRBJ2-7 | TRBD1 | TRBV7-2 | - | CASSLGTGAAYEQYF | TGTGCCAGCAGCTTGGGGACAGGGGCGGCCTACGAGCAGTACTTC
TRBJ2-1 | - | TRBV9 | - | CASNSGERHNEQFF | TGTGCCAGCAACTCAGGGGAGCGACACAATGAGCAGTTCTTC
TRBJ2-2 | - | TRBV5-8 | - | CASSLYVTGNTGELFF | TGTGCCAGCAGCTTGTACGTGACAGGGAACACCGGGGAGCTGTTTTTT
TRBJ1-1 | - | TRBV4-2 | - | CASSQEGTGGSYTEAFF | TGTGCCAGCAGCCAAGAGGGAACAGGCGGCTCGTACACTGAAGCTTTCTTT